These 18 T cell receptor beta chains were sequenced from one sample in a study of kidney transplant recipient with SARS-CoV-2 infection. TCRdb reanalysed the reads using MiXCR and keeps one entry per CDR3 protein. The table shows under 300,000 distinct CDR3 sequences, with more than 25% occurring only once. The material was a blood sample, obtained at baseline and on approximately day 120 from a kidney transplant recipient. The receptor set was obtained from a young adult male patient who had COVID-19 and was a kidney transplant recipient. The graft donor may have given rise to some T cells.

This clonotype was observed at least ten times. V is TRBV4-1 and J is TRBJ1-1; D is ambiguous. There are 15 residues in the CDR3. V gave up 3 bases and J gave up 5 bases, with 16 bases separating them. Germline CDR1 and CDR2: MGHRA and YSYEKL. The CDR3 DNA reads as TGCGCCAGCAGCCACGGAAGTAGCGGCGGGACTGAAGCTTTCTTT. Residues: CASSHGSSGGTEAFF.

This clonotype showed up many times. This chain uses TRBV12-3 or TRBV12-4 with TRBJ2-2, with unresolved D. V was trimmed by 6 bases and J by 2 bases, leaving 4 bases between them. The CDR3 extends over 12 amino acids. CDR3 residues: CASSLNTGELFF. The CDR3 DNA follows: TGTGCCAGCAGCTTAAACACCGGGGAGCTGTTTTTT.

This clonotype was detected many times. This sequence joins TRBV7-9 and TRBJ2-2, with 8 bases matching TRBD2. This CDR3 has 15 residues. Per germline, CDR1 SEHNR and CDR2 FQNEAQ (reference sequence). The ends lost 4 bases at V and 5 bases at J; junction bases unmatched: 6. The CDR3 here is CASSYGTRSTGELFF. The DNA of the CDR3 is TGTGCCAGCAGCTATGGGACTAGATCAACCGGGGAGCTGTTTTTT.

The rearrangement joins TRBV20-1 to TRBJ2-3; D remains unclear. With 5 bases removed from V and 6 bases from J, the gap between germline ends came to 9 bases. The germline V gene has CDR1 DFQATT and CDR2 SNEGSKA (reference sequence). The CDR3 totals 11 residues. The CDR3 spells CSAGPWDTQYF. The CDR3 DNA reads TGCAGTGCTGGACCCTGGGATACGCAGTATTTT.

This clonotype was counted many times. CDR3 bases: TGTGCCAGCATCGTAACAGGTTTCTCCTACAATGAGCAGTTCTTC. Protein product: CASIVTGFSYNEQFF. The genes are TRBV12-3 or TRBV12-4 and TRBJ2-1; a weak D match, TRBD1 (5 bases). Trimming cost V 7 bases and J 0 bases, with 13 bases left between them. The CDR3 has 15 amino acids.

The chain uses TRBV12-3 or TRBV12-4 and TRBJ2-5; tentative D call: TRBD2 (6 bases). Trimming cost V 7 bases and J 8 bases, with 17 bases left between them. The CDR3 totals 13 residues. This CDR3 is CASIGSGWDTQYF. The CDR3 DNA reads TGTGCCAGCATCGGAAGCGGGTGGGATACCCAGTACTTC.

This clonotype was found once. A read error may be the cause here, since a much bigger clone is one base away. This chain links TRBV9 with TRBJ2-2, with 7 bases aligning to TRBD1. Germline values: CDR1 SGDLS, CDR2 YYNGEE. This CDR3 region has 15 residues. The CDR3 coding sequence is TGTGCCGGCAGCGTACAGGGGCCGGACACCGGGGAGCTGTTTTTT. This encodes CAGSVQGPDTGELFF.

Comments on this clonotype: A much bigger clone sits one base away, suggesting this may be a read error. The rearrangement links TRBV3-1 to TRBJ1-2; D gene unclear. This CDR3 region has 17 residues. Germline V lookup: CDR1 LGHDT, CDR2 YNNKEL (reference sequence). DNA for the CDR3: TGTGCCAGCAGCTCGGGATACACCCTTCGAAAGACCTATGGCCACACCTTC. Encoded protein: CASSSGYTLRKTYGHTF.

The table lists this clonotype with many counts. The rearrangement links TRBV29-1 to TRBJ2-3; D uncertain. V shed 2 bases and J shed 2 bases, with 5 bases lying between them. The germline CDR1 and CDR2 sequences are SQVTM and ANQGSEA. The CDR3 consists of 12 residues. This chain's CDR3 is CSVEQHTDTQYF. CDR3 sequence (DNA): TGCAGCGTTGAACAGCACACAGATACGCAGTATTTT.

This clonotype was seen ten or more times. The chain has TRBV20-1 and TRBJ2-2; D is uncertain. V shed 7 bases and J shed 5 bases, with 11 bases lying between them. The CDR3 length is 12 residues. Germline V gene lookup returns CDR1 DFQATT and CDR2 SNEGSKA (reference sequence). The CDR3 is CSVETRTGELFF. The CDR3 region has the DNA TGCAGTGTTGAGACACGAACCGGGGAGCTGTTTTTT.

This clonotype has just one count. Relative to the germline gene, one junction end is altered; a read error may explain this. The J gene is TRBJ1-6, the V gene TRBV27; 10 nucleotides agree with TRBD1. CDR1 MNHEY and CDR2 SMNVEV come from the germline V gene (reference sequence). There are 14 residues in the CDR3. The CDR3 DNA follows: TGTGCCAACAGTCCGGGACAGGGGTATTCACCCCTCCACTTT. Protein product: CANSPGQGYSPLHF.

This clonotype has at least ten counts. The CDR3, as DNA: TGTGCCAGTAAGGAGGGCAGGGGATCGCTTTCACCCCTCCACTTT. Translating it yields CASKEGRGSLSPLHF. The chain uses TRBV19 and TRBJ1-6, with D maybe TRBD1 (6 bases). Germline V lookup: CDR1 LNHDA, CDR2 SQIVND (reference sequence). There are 15 residues in the CDR3. Trimming pared 7 bases from V and 9 bases from J, leaving 19 bases between.

In regard to this clonotype: This may be a read error: a much more frequent sequence differs by one nucleotide. The rearrangement uses TRBV6-1 and TRBJ1-2; possible D gene TRBD1, 6 bases. The germline V gene encodes CDR1 MNHNS and CDR2 SASEGT. The CDR3 consists of 15 residues. The CDR3 DNA is TGTGCCAGCAGTGAAGCGACAGGATTCGGATATGGCTGCACCTTC. Encoded protein: CASSEATGFGYGCTF.

This clonotype was observed at least ten times. The chain joins TRBV4-3 to TRBJ2-2; D unresolved. CDR3 length: 14 amino acids. Germline CDR1 reads LGHNA; CDR2 reads YSLEER. Trimming left V 3 bases short and J 3 bases short, with 8 bases between. CDR3 sequence (DNA): TGCGCCAGCAGCCATACTGAGTACACCGGGGAGCTGTTTTTT. This translates into CASSHTEYTGELFF.

Comments on this clonotype: This may come from a read error, since a much larger clone is one base off. This sequence joins TRBV5-1 and TRBJ2-2; 10 bases line up with TRBD2. The CDR3 extends over 20 amino acids. Germline CDR1 and CDR2: SGHRS and YFSETQ. CDR3 residues: CASSPRIPKASGRFPGELLF. The DNA for the CDR3 is TGCGCCAGCAGCCCCCGGATCCCAAAGGCTAGCGGGAGATTCCCCGGGGAGCTGCTTTTT.

On this clonotype: A far larger clone is a single base away, which makes a read error likely. The chain is built from TRBV6-5 and TRBJ1-5; the match to TRBD1 covers 8 bases. Germline CDR1 and CDR2: MNHEY and SVGAGI. V shed 5 bases, J shed 5 bases, and the junction held 5 bases outside the gene matches. CDR3 length: 14 amino acids. CDR3 DNA sequence: TGTGCCAGCAGTCACCAGGGGGCTTATCAGCCCCAGCATTTT. Translation gives CASSHQGAYQPQHF.

Comment on this clonotype: A much bigger clone sits one base away, suggesting this may be a read error. This sequence joins TRBV4-2 and TRBJ2-2, with TRBD2 identical over 12 bases. CDR1 is LGHNA, CDR2 YNFKEQ, per germline. The length of the CDR3 is 16 residues. Here the CDR3 DNA reads TGTGCCAGCAGCGCACGACTAGCGGGAGATGTCGGGGAGCCGTTTTTT. Translation: CASSARLAGDVGEPFF.

This clonotype was observed a single time. A single base separates this from a much larger clone, so it may be a read error. The chain has TRBV6-2 or TRBV6-3 and TRBJ1-1, with D hard to call. Germline values: CDR1 MNHEY, CDR2 SVGEGT. CDR3 length: 13 amino acids. Here the CDR3 reads CACSRLKYTEAFF. For the CDR3, the DNA is TGTGCCTGCAGTAGACTTAAGTACACTGAAGCTTTCTTT.